The 8 T cell receptor beta chains presented below share a single source sample, sequenced in a study of cytomegalovirus exposure and HLA in healthy donors listed by TCRdb under 2017. The protocol used for the library was the immunoSEQ multiplex PCR assay. For the multiplex PCR, a mixture combining 60 forward primers for TCR Vbeta segments and 13 reverse primers for TCR Jbeta segments was used. Not all clones reach the TCRdb copy of this immuneACCESS table, which keeps in-frame sequences only. Checked studies attribute under half of the gap to unresolved V genes and leave the rest unexplained. The sample includes approximately 170,000 clones, with around 80% observed a single time. The ten largest clones add up to approximately 2.1% of the sample. The sequenced sample was PBMCs. Receptor source: a woman between 50 and 59 years old in good health and CMV-seronegative.

The V gene is TRBV14, the J gene TRBJ2-1; D might be TRBD2 (7 bases). Trimming cost V 4 bases and J 7 bases, with 17 bases left between them. Germline CDR1 reads SGHDN; CDR2 reads FVKESK. The CDR3 has 15 residues. The chain's CDR3 is CASSRAGATKNEQFF. The CDR3 region has the DNA TGTGCCAGCAGCCGCGCGGGGGCGACCAAAAATGAGCAGTTCTTC.

The CDR3, as DNA: TGTGCCAGTAGTATAAGAAGACAGCTTCAAGAGACCCAGTACTTC. Protein product: CASSIRRQLQETQYF. The chain couples TRBV19 to TRBJ2-5; TRBD1 is a possible D gene (5 bases). The CDR3 runs 15 residues. The V and J ends lost 2 bases and 2 bases respectively, with 12 bases between them. Germline lookup yields CDR1 LNHDA and CDR2 SQIVND (reference sequence).

This chain joins TRBV28 and TRBJ2-5, with 7 bases identical to TRBD2. Germline-derived CDR1 and CDR2 are MDHEN and SYDVKM. With V trimmed by 3 bases and J by 3 bases, 4 bases remained unmatched. This CDR3 spans 14 amino acids. The CDR3 reads CASSLFRGEETQYF. Here the CDR3 DNA reads TGTGCCAGCAGTTTGTTCCGGGGGGAAGAGACCCAGTACTTC.

V is TRBV7-7 and J is TRBJ1-3; a possible D gene is TRBD1 (5 bases). The CDR3 contains 17 residues. V was pared by 5 bases and J by 2 bases, with 19 bases between. Germline assignment: CDR1 SSHAT and CDR2 FNYEAQ (reference sequence). The CDR3 bases are TGTGCCAGCAGCCCAAGGGGTTGGGAACGACCTGGAAACACCATATATTTT. Amino acid sequence: CASSPRGWERPGNTIYF. The full variable domain, rest sourced from reference TRBV7-7 and TRBJ1-3, is GAGVSQSPRYKVTKRGQDVTLRCDPISSHATLYWYQQALGQGPEFLTYFNYEAQPDKSGLPSDRFSAERPEGSISTLTIQRTEQRDSAMYRCASSPRGWERPGNTIYFGEGSWLTVV.

The gene calls are TRBV4-2 and TRBJ1-6; no firm D call. There are 19 residues in the CDR3. The germline CDR1 and CDR2 sequences are LGHNA and YNFKEQ. Trimming cost V 0 bases and J 4 bases, with 19 bases left between them. The CDR3 DNA sequence: TGTGCCAGCAGCCAAGATTTGAAGTCCGGGTTTGGATATAATTCACCCCTCCACTTT. This codes for CASSQDLKSGFGYNSPLHF.

The chain is built from TRBV6-5 and TRBJ1-4; possibly TRBD1 for D (6 bases). CDR3 length equals 15 residues. Trimming removed 6 bases from V and 0 bases from J, with 11 bases in between. Germline CDR1 MNHEY, CDR2 SVGAGI. DNA of the CDR3: TGTGCCAGCAGGAAGAAGGGGGCAACTAATGAAAAACTGTTTTTT. It yields the protein CASRKKGATNEKLFF.

With regard to this clone: The junction departs from the called germline gene at one end, perhaps through a read error. CDR3 nucleotide sequence: TGTTCCAGCAGCGAGTCAACAGGGAGAGGGACTGAAGCTTTCTTT. Translated: CSSSESTGRGTEAFF. V is TRBV7-9 and J is TRBJ1-1, with D maybe TRBD1 (6 bases). The CDR3 consists of 15 residues. Germline-derived CDR1 and CDR2 are SEHNR and FQNEAQ (reference sequence).

The chain carries TRBV18 and TRBJ2-4; D is undetermined. V lost 2 bases, J lost 1 base, and 15 bases lay in between. Germline lookup yields CDR1 KGHSH and CDR2 LQKENI. The CDR3 consists of 17 residues. CDR3 loop: CASSPSIASAAKNIQYF. CDR3 DNA sequence: TGTGCCAGCTCACCATCGATTGCCTCCGCGGCCAAAAACATTCAGTACTTC.